A single sample is the source of the 19 T cell receptor beta chains below, sequenced in a study of a mutant IDH1 vaccine in newly diagnosed glioma (dated by TCRdb to about 2021). No antigens are known for them. The time point tag for this specimen amounts to: week 47, end of study. A 20-mer mutant IDH1 peptide at 300 micrograms in Montanide made up each vaccine dose, which was injected subcutaneously together with topical imiquimod. Library generation was performed with the immunoSEQ multiplex PCR assay. Imported from immuneACCESS, the table was reduced by TCRdb to in-frame sequences with V and J called. These copies leave out some clones; in studies compared against another copy, an unresolved V gene accounts for under half, and the cause of the remainder is not known. This sample has about 94,000 clones in its table, and over 85% of those were observed once. The ten largest clones take up over 0.7% of the sample.

The material was PBMCs, obtained from a glioma patient whose treatment included an IDH1 peptide vaccine. The receptors shown here come from a woman aged 45-60 years with glioma.

The rearrangement links TRBV19 to TRBJ2-1; the D gene could be TRBD1 or TRBD2 (6 bases each). V lost 7 bases, J lost 9 bases, and 25 bases lay in between. The CDR3 has 16 amino acids. Germline CDR1 reads LNHDA; CDR2 reads SQIVND (reference sequence). CDR3 nucleotide sequence: TGTGCCAGTACCGCCTCGGCGGGGTCATCCAGGGGTGAGCAGTTCTTC. It specifies CASTASAGSSRGEQFF.

This chain uses TRBV28 with TRBJ2-7; unclear D gene. Germline V lookup: CDR1 MDHEN, CDR2 SYDVKM. This CDR3 comprises 11 residues. V was cut by 4 bases and J by 3 bases, with 4 bases left in between. The CDR3 protein is CASSWLYEQYF. For the CDR3, the DNA is TGTGCCAGCAGTTGGCTCTACGAGCAGTACTTC. Complete variable domain (other parts from reference TRBV28 and TRBJ2-7): DVKVTQSSRYLVKRTGEKVFLECVQDMDHENMFWYRQDPGLGLRLIYFSYDVKMKEKGDIPEGYSVSREKKERFSLILESASTNQTSMYLCASSWLYEQYFGPGTRLTVT.

The gene calls are TRBV19 and TRBJ1-6; weak D call: TRBD1 (6 bases). Germline V gene sequence: CDR1 LNHDA, CDR2 SQIVND (reference sequence). The CDR3 length is 17 residues. The V gene lost 0 bases and the J gene lost 7 bases, with 16 bases spanning the gap. The CDR3 DNA sequence: TGTGCCAGTAGTATAGAGTCGGACAGCCAAGGAAATTCACCCCTCCACTTT. This codes for CASSIESDSQGNSPLHF.

The rearrangement joins TRBV27 to TRBJ1-1; D call uncertain. The V gene's germline CDR1 is MNHEY and CDR2 SMNVEV (reference sequence). The germline V and J ends were trimmed by 6 bases and 4 bases, with 12 bases remaining between them. CDR3 size: 13 residues. The CDR3 nucleotides read TGTGCCAGCAGCTACGGGGTTTCCACTGAAGCTTTCTTT. It specifies CASSYGVSTEAFF.

J is TRBJ2-1 and V is TRBV6-6; weak D call: TRBD2 (6 bases). V gave up 0 bases and J gave up 3 bases, with 12 bases separating them. The CDR3 sequence is 16 residues long. The germline gives CDR1 MNHNY, CDR2 SVGAGI (reference sequence). In nucleotides, the CDR3 is TGTGCCAGCAGTTACTCTCTAGCGCCAAGCTACAATGAGCAGTTCTTC. It yields the protein CASSYSLAPSYNEQFF.

The genes are TRBV2 and TRBJ1-2, with 7 bases fitting TRBD1. Germline assignment: CDR1 SNHLY and CDR2 FYNNEI. V lost 4 bases to trimming and J lost 3 bases; unmatched junction nucleotides: 5. The CDR3 runs to 14 residues. CDR3 in amino acids: CASSVGTAYYGYTF. CDR3 in DNA: TGTGCCAGCAGTGTGGGGACAGCCTACTATGGCTACACCTTC.

The gene calls are TRBV5-1 and TRBJ2-3, with TRBD2 as a possible D gene (6 bases). The CDR3 is made up of 15 amino acids. V shed 5 bases and J shed 4 bases, with 17 bases lying between them. The germline gives CDR1 SGHRS, CDR2 YFSETQ. This CDR3 reads CASSPASGPPDTQYF. CDR3 in DNA: TGCGCCAGCAGTCCCGCAAGCGGGCCTCCAGATACGCAGTATTTT.

The chain has TRBV7-9 and TRBJ2-3, with 10 nucleotides matching TRBD2. Germline-derived CDR1 and CDR2 are SEHNR and FQNEAQ (reference sequence). The junction had 13 bases not matched to a gene; V was cut back by 8 bases and J by 2 bases. CDR3 length: 17 amino acids. The CDR3 nucleotides are TGTGCCAGCTCTGCTAGCGGGAGCGGCCTAGTCACAGATACGCAGTATTTT. Amino acids: CASSASGSGLVTDTQYF.

CDR3 region: CASSVSGLPYEQYF. The CDR3 bases are TGTGCCAGCAGCGTATCAGGGCTCCCCTACGAGCAGTACTTC. V usage is TRBV9 and J usage is TRBJ2-7; D is perhaps TRBD1 (5 bases). The V and J ends lost 1 base and 2 bases respectively, with 10 bases between them. Germline CDR1 and CDR2: SGDLS and YYNGEE. The length of the CDR3 is 14 residues.

V is TRBV7-8 and J is TRBJ2-7, with 7 bases that match TRBD2. Trimming took 5 bases from V and 2 from J; bases not matched to a gene: 3. Germline values: CDR1 SGHVS, CDR2 FQNEAQ. The CDR3 is 13 residues long. CDR3 sequence (DNA): TGTGCCAGCAGCCCTCGGGGGGCCTACGAGCAGTACTTC. Protein product: CASSPRGAYEQYF.

The V gene is TRBV7-2, the J gene TRBJ2-7, with a possible D match to TRBD1 (6 bases). The germline V gene encodes CDR1 SGHTA and CDR2 FQGNSA. V dropped 7 bases and J dropped 2 bases, with 18 bases sitting between them. This CDR3 region has 15 residues. CDR3 amino acids: CASTQALGQPYEQYF. The CDR3, as DNA: TGTGCCAGCACCCAAGCCCTCGGACAGCCCTACGAGCAGTACTTC.

This chain connects TRBV13 to TRBJ2-7; 9 nucleotides line up with TRBD1. This CDR3 has 15 residues. Losses at the gene ends were 4 bases for V and 3 bases for J; bases not matched to a gene: 7. Germline loops: CDR1 PRHDT, CDR2 FYEKMQ (reference sequence). DNA for the CDR3: TGTGCCAGCAGCTATTACAGGGGGCAGGTCTACGAGCAGTACTTC. Protein product: CASSYYRGQVYEQYF.

As regards this clone: An end of the junction differs from the germline gene, which may be a read error. The chain has TRBV7-9 and TRBJ2-7; 9 bases map to TRBD2. CDR3 size: 12 residues. Germline V gene lookup returns CDR1 SEHNR and CDR2 FQNEAQ (reference sequence). Written as DNA, the CDR3 is TGTGCCAGCAGCTATAACTTAGCGGGAGCTCTCTTC. Protein sequence: CASSYNLAGALF.

The chain uses TRBV5-8 and TRBJ1-2, with D perhaps matching TRBD1 (6 bases). The length of the CDR3 is 12 residues. CDR1 and CDR2 (germline): SGHTS, YDEGEE. Trimming took off 4 bases at V and 14 bases at J, with 18 bases between the two ends. CDR3 region: CASSLRGGPRTF. The CDR3 coding sequence is TGTGCCAGCAGCCTGCGTGGGGGGCCGCGGACCTTC.

The J gene is TRBJ2-5, the V gene TRBV5-1; D could derive from TRBD1 or TRBD2 (5 bases each). CDR3 length equals 16 residues. The V gene's germline CDR1 is SGHRS and CDR2 YFSETQ. V gave up 4 bases and J gave up 6 bases, with 22 bases separating them. The CDR3 here is CASSRTSLGAQQTQYF. CDR3 bases: TGCGCCAGCAGCCGGACTTCGCTAGGGGCCCAGCAGACCCAGTACTTC.

The gene calls are TRBV30 and TRBJ1-2; D gene unclear. V gave up 3 bases and J gave up 6 bases, with 17 bases separating them. Germline lookup yields CDR1 GTSNPN and CDR2 SVGIG (reference sequence). This CDR3 is 14 amino acids long. The CDR3: CAWSPVATTDGYTF. The CDR3 bases are TGTGCCTGGAGCCCAGTTGCGACTACGGATGGCTACACCTTC.

The rearrangement uses TRBV27 and TRBJ1-4; D not resolved. The CDR3 runs 15 residues. Germline lookup yields CDR1 MNHEY and CDR2 SMNVEV (reference sequence). V was clipped by 5 bases and J by 7 bases, with 17 bases between them. CDR3 protein: CASSAYSLLGEKLFF. In DNA, the CDR3 is TGTGCCAGCAGTGCCTACTCCCTCCTGGGTGAAAAACTGTTTTTT.

The chain uses TRBV5-1 and TRBJ1-2, with a weak D call TRBD1 (6 bases). The CDR3 has 13 residues. V was pared by 3 bases and J by 4 bases, with 10 bases between. The V gene's germline CDR1 is SGHRS and CDR2 YFSETQ. The CDR3 sequence: CASSSDSPYGYTF. DNA for the CDR3: TGCGCCAGCAGCTCGGACAGCCCCTATGGCTACACCTTC.

This chain uses TRBV4-1 with TRBJ1-1; D possibly corresponds to TRBD1 (5 bases). V was trimmed by 6 bases and J by 2 bases, leaving 13 bases between them. This CDR3 contains 14 residues. CDR1 MGHRA and CDR2 YSYEKL come from the germline V gene. The CDR3: CASRSMGGNTEAFF. The CDR3 DNA reads TGCGCCAGCAGGTCAATGGGGGGAAACACTGAAGCTTTCTTT.